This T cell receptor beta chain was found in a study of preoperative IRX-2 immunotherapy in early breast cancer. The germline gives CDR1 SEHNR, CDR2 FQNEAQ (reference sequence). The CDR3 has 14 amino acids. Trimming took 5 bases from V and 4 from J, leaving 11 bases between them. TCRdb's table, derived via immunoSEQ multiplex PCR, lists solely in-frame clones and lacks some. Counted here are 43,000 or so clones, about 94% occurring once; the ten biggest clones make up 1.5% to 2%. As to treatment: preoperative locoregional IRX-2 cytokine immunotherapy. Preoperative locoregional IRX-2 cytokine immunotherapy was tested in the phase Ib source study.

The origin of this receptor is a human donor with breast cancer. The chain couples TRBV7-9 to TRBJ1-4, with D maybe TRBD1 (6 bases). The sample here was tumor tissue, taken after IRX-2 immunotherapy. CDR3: CASSVQGYNEKLFF. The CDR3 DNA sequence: TGTGCCAGCAGCGTACAGGGTTATAATGAAAAACTGTTTTTT. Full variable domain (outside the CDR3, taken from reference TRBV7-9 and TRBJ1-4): DTGVSQNPRHKITKRGQNVTFRCDPISEHNRLYWYRQTLGQGPEFLTYFQNEAQLEKSRLLSDRFSAERPKGSFSTLEIQRTEQGDSAMYLCASSVQGYNEKLFFGSGTQLSVL.